Listed here is a single T cell receptor (beta chain). The sample belongs to a study of cytomegalovirus exposure and HLA in healthy donors. The PCR made use of 60 Vbeta and 13 Jbeta primers. Assay: immunoSEQ multiplex PCR; the TCRdb copy retains only in-frame clones and omits some. The sample holds about 190,000 clones; approximately 81% are singletons and the top ten take around 2%. Germline values: CDR1 SGHNT, CDR2 YYREEE (reference sequence). This CDR3 is built from 15 residues. Trimming removed 7 bases from V and 4 bases from J; junction bases left unmatched: 13. The chain joins TRBV5-4 to TRBJ1-2; 7 bases match TRBD1. The specimen was PBMCs. The receptor comes from a woman in her late teens or twenties in good health and CMV-seropositive. This CDR3 reads CASGSYAGQSYGYTF. The DNA for the CDR3 is TGTGCCAGCGGCTCCTATGCGGGACAGTCCTATGGCTACACCTTC.